This paragraph reports one T cell receptor (beta chain). The antigen is undetermined. A second about 6 to 11 cycle PCR used barcoded and J-beta primers. In TCRdb, the 5' RACE reads were re-called with MiXCR into one record per CDR3 protein. Of 1.5 million to 1.8 million distinct CDR3 sequences listed, approximately 39% were seen once; the top ten hold 4%. This sample was taken from a study of blood T cells in healthy people across ages. Overall study findings and caveats: Naive and antigen-experienced cells could not be conclusively compared, given unsorted PBMCs.

The CDR3 contains 16 residues. Trimming took 2 bases from V and 3 from J; bases not matched to a gene: 7. Per germline, CDR1 SGHRS and CDR2 YFSETQ. This TCR was recovered from a woman between 18 and 30 years old in good health. Sequencing was done on a sample of blood. The genes are TRBV5-1 and TRBJ2-2; 7 bases agree with TRBD1. The CDR3: CASSLARGLDTGELFF. CDR3 coding DNA: TGCGCCAGCAGCTTAGCCAGGGGGTTGGACACCGGGGAGCTGTTTTTT. The variable domain in full, with the rest retrieved from reference TRBV5-1 and TRBJ2-2, is KAGVTQTPRYLIKTRGQQVTLSCSPISGHRSVSWYQQTPGQGLQFLFEYFSETQRNKGNFPGRFSGRQFSNSRSEMNVSTLELGDSALYLCASSLARGLDTGELFFGEGSRLTVL.